This entry describes one TCR beta chain. Some clones are missing from TCRdb's copy, which holds only in-frame ones; the method was immunoSEQ multiplex PCR. The data show around 300,000 clones, around 86% seen once. The sample originates from a study of blood T cell repertoires in COVID-19. CDR1 SEHNR and CDR2 FQNEAQ come from the germline V gene (reference sequence). CDR3 size: 16 residues. The germline V and J ends were trimmed by 5 bases and 0 bases, with 14 bases remaining between them. Sequencing was performed on PBMCs or T cells enriched from blood (not recorded which). The clonotype comes from a woman between 18 and 29 years old who had recovered from COVID-19. The chain is built from TRBV7-9 and TRBJ1-5, with D possibly being TRBD1 (5 bases). The CDR3 reads CASSPGGVLSNQPQHF. The CDR3 DNA reads as TGTGCCAGCAGCCCGGGGGGAGTACTTAGCAATCAGCCCCAGCATTTT.